This T cell receptor (beta chain) was captured by sequencing in a study of blood T cells in healthy people across ages. Study-wide results and caveats: Reliance upon unsorted PBMCs precluded definitive naive versus antigen-experienced comparison. Age brought a roughly linear fall in TCR beta diversity measured per million T cells. Researchers judged that diversity estimates from one million T cells fell short of true values.

A second roughly 6 to 11 cycle PCR used barcoded and J-beta primers. Each cDNA molecule was tagged by a template-switch adaptor that had 12 random nucleotides. TCRdb re-derived calls from the 5' RACE reads in MiXCR, one entry per CDR3 protein. The sample yields about 780,000 distinct CDR3 sequences, around 45% seen once. On this clonotype itself: Its specificity is unknown.

The sequence came from a man older than 75 in good health. Sequenced sample: blood.

The CDR3 reads CASSPSTGPYGYTF. CDR3 sequence (DNA): TGTGCCAGCAGTCCCTCGACAGGCCCCTATGGCTACACCTTC. The chain couples TRBV27 to TRBJ1-2; TRBD1 might be the D (6 bases). The CDR3 has 14 residues. V was cut by 5 bases and J by 4 bases, with 14 bases left in between. Germline CDR1 reads MNHEY; CDR2 reads SMNVEV (reference sequence).